This TCR beta chain is from a study of identical twins. TCRdb re-derived calls from the 5' RACE reads in MiXCR, one entry per CDR3 protein. The table lists about 520,000 distinct CDR3 sequences, approximately 22% of them singletons, with under 0.95% in the top ten. This CDR3 region has 15 residues. Per the germline V gene, CDR1 is MNHEY and CDR2 is SVGAGI. V trimming: 4 bases; J trimming: 6 bases; junction bases outside the gene matches: 8. The same data also contributed to another study, on T cells expressing NK-cell markers. That source notes: The authors derived TCR beta repertoires from sorted CD3+CD56+NKG2C+, CD3+CD56+NKG2C- and CD3+CD56-NKG2C+ T cells. One of the eight sequenced donors was seronegative, whereas the other seven were HCMV-seropositive. Over 5 donors had dominant NKG2C+ clonotypes that comprised about 1.0-7.0% of their CD8+ T cells. The CD3+CD56-NKG2C+ fraction was also led by these clonotypes in a handful of donors.

The sequenced sample was CD4+ T cells sorted from blood. This sequence originates from a young woman in good health. The chain joins TRBV6-5 to TRBJ2-1; 8 positions agree with TRBD2. The CDR3 spells CASSSRTSWGNEQFF. DNA for the CDR3: TGTGCCAGCAGTTCGCGGACTAGCTGGGGCAATGAGCAGTTCTTC.